The 24 T cell receptor beta chains in this list originate from one sample, sequenced in a study of CD8 T cell repertoires and HIV-1 epitope variants. Sequencing used immunoSEQ multiplex PCR; TCRdb keeps in-frame clones, though not all of them. The data hold 4,700 or so clones, with approximately 65% observed a single time. No antigen has been identified for these receptors. Sample: cultured CD8+ T cells derived from PBMCs. The receptors come from a male donor with HIV.

This clone occurred once. The genes are TRBV28 and TRBJ2-1, with TRBD1 as a possible D gene (6 bases). With 3 bases removed from V and 8 bases from J, the gap between germline ends came to 17 bases. Germline loops: CDR1 MDHEN, CDR2 SYDVKM. This CDR3 contains 15 residues. CDR3 sequence reads: CASSFAVQGLDEQFF. CDR3 coding DNA: TGTGCCAGCAGTTTCGCTGTACAGGGCCTGGATGAGCAGTTCTTC.

The CDR3 protein is CASRGGQVSTDTQYF. The CDR3 region has the DNA TGTGCCAGCAGAGGTGGACAGGTTAGCACAGATACGCAGTATTTT. V gene TRBV2 combines with J gene TRBJ2-3, with 7 bases aligning to TRBD1. The ends lost 6 bases at V and 0 bases at J; junction bases unmatched: 6. Per the germline V gene, CDR1 is SNHLY and CDR2 is FYNNEI. This CDR3 comprises 15 residues.

The chain combines TRBV11-2 with TRBJ2-2; D is ambiguous. The CDR3 is 14 residues long. In germline, CDR1 is SGHAT, CDR2 FQNNGV. Trimming removed 5 bases from V and 5 bases from J, with 12 bases in between. The CDR3 spells CASSLSRKTGELFF. The CDR3 DNA is TGTGCCAGCAGCCTGAGTCGGAAGACCGGGGAGCTGTTTTTT.

The rearrangement joins TRBV5-8 to TRBJ1-4, with D perhaps TRBD1 (6 bases). The V end was cut by 0 bases, the J end by 6 bases, with 9 bases between. This CDR3 spans 14 amino acids. Germline CDR1 reads SGHTS; CDR2 reads YDEGEE. CDR3: CASSLDRVYEKLFF. Here the CDR3 DNA reads TGTGCCAGCAGCTTGGACAGGGTATATGAAAAACTGTTTTTT.

In this sample, this clone turned up a few times. This rearrangement joins TRBV19 to TRBJ1-2; no firm D call. Germline loops: CDR1 LNHDA, CDR2 SQIVND (reference sequence). Trimming took off 0 bases at V and 1 base at J, with 12 bases between the two ends. This CDR3 spans 16 amino acids. The CDR3 protein is CASSIEGQEINYGYTF. The CDR3 DNA reads as TGTGCCAGTAGTATAGAAGGGCAGGAAATTAACTATGGCTACACCTTC.

The chain couples TRBV19 to TRBJ2-1, with 10 nucleotides matching TRBD2. The CDR3 consists of 15 residues. Germline V gives CDR1 LNHDA, CDR2 SQIVND (reference sequence). J lost 3 bases, V lost 2 bases, and 1 base had no gene match. The CDR3 region has the DNA TGTGCCAGTAGTATACTAGCGGGAGACTACAATGAGCAGTTCTTC. Its protein product is CASSILAGDYNEQFF.

This clone was observed a few times. V and J are TRBV6-4 and TRBJ2-3, with 13 bases identical to TRBD2. CDR3 length equals 16 residues. With V trimmed by 0 bases and J by 4 bases, 1 base remained unmatched. The germline gives CDR1 MRHNA, CDR2 SNTAGT. CDR3 sequence reads: CASSDSTSGGADTQYF. The DNA of the CDR3 is TGTGCCAGCAGTGACTCAACTAGCGGGGGGGCAGATACGCAGTATTTT.

This clone appeared a few times. The gene calls are TRBV28 and TRBJ2-3; a weak D match, TRBD1 (6 bases). The CDR3 sequence is 14 residues long. Trimming left V 7 bases short and J 6 bases short, with 17 bases between. Germline CDR1 is MDHEN and CDR2 is SYDVKM. The CDR3 spells CASTLRGRRDTQYF. The DNA for the CDR3 is TGTGCCAGCACCCTCAGGGGTAGGCGGGATACGCAGTATTTT.

V usage is TRBV4-1 and J usage is TRBJ2-1; 12 bases line up with TRBD2. Germline V CDR1 and CDR2: MGHRA, YSYEKL. CDR3 length: 17 residues. V lost 0 bases to trimming and J lost 5 bases; unmatched junction nucleotides: 5. The CDR3 loop reads CASSQDLAGGHDNEQFF. Written as DNA, the CDR3 is TGCGCCAGCAGCCAAGACCTAGCGGGGGGGCACGACAATGAGCAGTTCTTC.

The genes are TRBV27 and TRBJ2-1, with 13 bases aligning to TRBD2. The CDR3 runs 15 residues. Germline V gene lookup returns CDR1 MNHEY and CDR2 SMNVEV (reference sequence). The V and J ends lost 4 bases and 6 bases, in that order; junction bases with no gene match: 3. CDR3 bases: TGTGCCAGCAGTTCGGGACTAGCGGGACTCAATGAGCAGTTCTTC. It yields the protein CASSSGLAGLNEQFF.

This clone was recorded a few times. The chain employs TRBV5-6 and TRBJ2-1; unclear D gene. Trimming cost V 0 bases and J 4 bases, with 5 bases left between them. CDR1 SGHDT and CDR2 YYEEEE come from the germline V gene. This CDR3 spans 13 amino acids. In DNA, the CDR3 is TGTGCCAGCAGCTTGGGTAGTTACAATGAGCAGTTCTTC. Encoded protein: CASSLGSYNEQFF.

This sequence joins TRBV28 and TRBJ1-3; unclear D gene. The CDR3 has 12 amino acids. V shed 7 bases and J shed 5 bases, with 9 bases lying between them. The germline gives CDR1 MDHEN, CDR2 SYDVKM. The CDR3 is CASTDPRNTIYF. In nucleotides, the CDR3 is TGTGCCAGCACCGACCCACGAAACACCATATATTTT.

This clone was counted a few times. V and J are TRBV25-1 and TRBJ2-2, with D perhaps TRBD2 (6 bases). The germline V gene encodes CDR1 MGHDK and CDR2 SYGVNS. Trimming took off 2 bases at V and 1 base at J, with 11 bases between the two ends. CDR3 size: 16 residues. The CDR3 DNA reads TGTGCCAGCAGTGAAGTGGGACTGCAGAACACCGGGGAGCTGTTTTTT. Residues: CASSEVGLQNTGELFF. The variable domain in full, completed from reference TRBV25-1 and TRBJ2-2, reads EADIYQTPRYLVIGTGKKITLECSQTMGHDKMYWYQQDPGMELHLIHYSYGVNSTEKGDLSSESTVSRIRTEHFPLTLESARPSHTSQYLCASSEVGLQNTGELFFGEGSRLTVL.

The chain carries TRBV6-6 and TRBJ2-7, with D perhaps matching TRBD1 or TRBD2 (5 bases each). Germline V gene sequence: CDR1 MNHNY, CDR2 SVGAGI (reference sequence). The V gene lost 5 bases and the J gene lost 5 bases, with 16 bases spanning the gap. The CDR3 is made up of 14 amino acids. Here the CDR3 DNA reads TGTGCCAGCAGTCCGGGACCCACCGGGAACGAGCAGTACTTC. It yields the protein CASSPGPTGNEQYF.

The chain couples TRBV28 to TRBJ2-7, with D perhaps assigned TRBD1 or TRBD2 (6 bases each). This CDR3 is built from 17 residues. Trimming took off 3 bases at V and 3 bases at J, with 21 bases between the two ends. Germline CDR1 MDHEN, CDR2 SYDVKM. The CDR3 is CASSFYGVGGPFYEQYF. The CDR3 DNA is TGTGCCAGCAGTTTCTATGGCGTGGGGGGCCCGTTCTACGAGCAGTACTTC.

The J gene is TRBJ2-7, the V gene TRBV10-3; TRBD1 aligns across 10 bases. The germline V gene has CDR1 ENHRY and CDR2 SYGVKD. V lost 11 bases to trimming and J lost 5 bases; unmatched junction nucleotides: 21. CDR3 length: 17 amino acids. For the CDR3, the DNA is TGTGCCCACCAGGAAGGAGGGACAGGGGCGCCGGGGGACGAGCAGTACTTC. Residues: CAHQEGGTGAPGDEQYF.

The genes are TRBV7-9 and TRBJ2-7; TRBD1 matches 7 bases. Germline CDR1 and CDR2: SEHNR and FQNEAQ (reference sequence). The V gene end was trimmed by 6 bases and the J gene end by 4 bases; junction bases not matched to a gene: 9. The length of the CDR3 is 14 residues. Here the CDR3 DNA reads TGTGCCAGCAGTCCTCGGGGACAGAGTTACGAGCAGTACTTC. Amino acid sequence: CASSPRGQSYEQYF.

This clone was seen a handful of times. The chain is built from TRBV2 and TRBJ2-7; D remains ambiguous. Germline V gene data show CDR1 as SNHLY and CDR2 as FYNNEI. With 6 bases removed from V and 0 bases from J, the gap between germline ends came to 6 bases. This CDR3 contains 12 residues. Written as DNA, the CDR3 is TGTGCCAGCAGCCCTAGCTCCTACGAGCAGTACTTC. It translates to CASSPSSYEQYF.

The genes are TRBV2 and TRBJ2-7; 9 nucleotides match TRBD1. The CDR3 is made up of 16 amino acids. Trimming removed 2 bases from V and 3 bases from J; junction bases left unmatched: 8. CDR1 SNHLY and CDR2 FYNNEI come from the germline V gene. The CDR3 nucleotides read TGTGCCAGCAGTGAACTCCCGGGGACAGGGAGCTACGAGCAGTACTTC. Translated, it gives CASSELPGTGSYEQYF.

This rearrangement joins TRBV28 to TRBJ2-5; D is unresolved. The ends were cut back, 4 bases at V and 1 base at J, with 13 bases in the middle. This CDR3 region has 15 residues. Germline lookup yields CDR1 MDHEN and CDR2 SYDVKM. The CDR3 region has the DNA TGTGCCAGCAGTTCCCCTGACATGTCCCAAGAGACCCAGTACTTC. Translating gives CASSSPDMSQETQYF.

This clone showed up just once. V gene TRBV11-2 combines with J gene TRBJ1-2; D gene uncertain. V shed 4 bases and J shed 0 bases, with 12 bases lying between them. Germline CDR1 and CDR2: SGHAT and FQNNGV. CDR3 length: 15 residues. The CDR3 spells CASSSNSNTNYGYTF. CDR3 DNA: TGTGCCAGCAGCTCGAACAGCAATACTAACTATGGCTACACCTTC.

This clone was counted a few times. The gene calls are TRBV13 and TRBJ1-3, with D possibly matching TRBD1 (5 bases). This CDR3 region has 17 residues. The germline V gene has CDR1 PRHDT and CDR2 FYEKMQ (reference sequence). V lost 5 bases to trimming and J lost 0 bases, with 17 bases between them. The CDR3 region is CASSGGFGASSGNTIYF. Written as DNA, the CDR3 is TGTGCCAGCAGCGGTGGATTTGGGGCTAGCTCTGGAAACACCATATATTTT.

This chain links TRBV27 with TRBJ2-7; possible D gene TRBD2, 6 bases. The CDR3 covers 16 residues. V lost 0 bases and J lost 1, with 13 bases in between. Germline V gene lookup returns CDR1 MNHEY and CDR2 SMNVEV (reference sequence). CDR3 protein: CASSLSSRGNSYEQYF. DNA of the CDR3: TGTGCCAGCAGTTTATCGTCGCGCGGGAATTCCTACGAGCAGTACTTC.

The chain recombines TRBV7-3 with TRBJ1-1; D is unresolved. The V end was cut by 6 bases, the J end by 2 bases, with 13 bases between. Germline CDR1 reads SGHTA; CDR2 reads FQGTGA. The CDR3 contains 14 residues. The CDR3 DNA sequence: TGTGCCAGCAGAAAAAGTACGGGTAACACTGAAGCTTTCTTT. Protein: CASRKSTGNTEAFF.